This passage covers 22 T cell receptor beta chains from one sample sequenced in a study of cytomegalovirus exposure and HLA in healthy donors. Assay: immunoSEQ multiplex PCR; the TCRdb copy retains only in-frame clones and omits some. This sample yields about 110,000 clones, of which around 85% are seen a single time; around 3.1% belongs to the top ten. Sample: PBMCs. The source of these receptors is a woman younger than 35 in good health and CMV-seronegative.

The chain recombines TRBV29-1 with TRBJ2-7, with TRBD1 matching 10 bases. The germline V gene has CDR1 SQVTM and CDR2 ANQGSEA. The CDR3 has 14 amino acids. Germline trimming cut 4 bases from V and 3 bases from J; bases unmatched to any gene: 6. The CDR3 sequence is CSVGRDRGFYEQYF. CDR3 coding DNA: TGCAGCGTTGGGAGGGACAGGGGCTTCTACGAGCAGTACTTC.

The chain uses TRBV14 and TRBJ2-2; D is perhaps TRBD2 (5 bases). Looked up from germline, CDR1 is SGHDN and CDR2 is FVKESK. The germline V and J ends were trimmed by 6 bases and 0 bases, with 11 bases remaining between them. This CDR3 is built from 15 residues. The CDR3 coding sequence is TGTGCCAGCAGATTGGGGAGTACGAACACCGGGGAGCTGTTTTTT. This sequence encodes CASRLGSTNTGELFF.

This chain links TRBV29-1 with TRBJ1-2; no clear D. The CDR3 runs 11 residues. V shed 2 bases and J shed 8 bases, with 9 bases lying between them. Germline V CDR1 and CDR2: SQVTM, ANQGSEA. CDR3 protein: CSVELQYGYTF. The CDR3 coding sequence is TGCAGCGTTGAACTTCAGTACGGCTACACCTTC.

In its sample, this clone was seen once. In nucleotides, the CDR3 is TGTGCCATAACCCGGGACAGGGTTTCTGGCTACACCTTC. It codes for CAITRDRVSGYTF. The J gene is TRBJ1-2, the V gene TRBV10-3; 9 positions agree with TRBD1. The length of the CDR3 is 13 residues. After removal of 9 bases from V and 7 bases from J, the junction contained 9 bases not matched to a gene. From germline, CDR1 is ENHRY and CDR2 SYGVKD.

The chain couples TRBV2 to TRBJ1-2; 7 nucleotides match TRBD1. The trim removed 10 bases at V and 7 bases at J, leaving 12 bases unmatched. In germline, CDR1 is SNHLY, CDR2 FYNNEI. CDR3 length: 13 residues. The CDR3 is CATSVEGASGYTF. In DNA form, the CDR3 reads TGTGCCACCTCGGTGGAGGGGGCAAGTGGCTACACCTTC.

The CDR3 region has the DNA TGTGCCAGTAGTATACAGGGGGCTACAGATACGCAGTATTTT. Residues: CASSIQGATDTQYF. The V call is TRBV19, the J call TRBJ2-3; the match to TRBD1 covers 8 bases. The CDR3 sequence is 14 residues long. V shed 2 bases, J shed 3 bases, and the junction held 1 base outside the gene matches. The germline V gene has CDR1 LNHDA and CDR2 SQIVND (reference sequence).

V is TRBV5-5 and J is TRBJ2-3, with D tentatively TRBD2 (5 bases). Trimming cost V 5 bases and J 2 bases, with 12 bases left between them. The germline V gene encodes CDR1 SGHKS and CDR2 YYEKEE (reference sequence). The CDR3 totals 14 residues. The CDR3, as DNA: TGTGCCAGCAGACTAGAGGACCTCACAGATACGCAGTATTTT. It translates to CASRLEDLTDTQYF.

The V and J genes are TRBV2 and TRBJ1-5; 9 nucleotides agree with TRBD1. Germline CDR1 SNHLY, CDR2 FYNNEI. This CDR3 spans 16 amino acids. V lost 5 bases, J lost 2 bases, and 7 bases stayed unmatched. The CDR3 DNA reads as TGTGCCAGCAGTTGGACAGGGGTAGAGGGCAATCAGCCCCAGCATTTT. It encodes CASSWTGVEGNQPQHF.

The table lists this clone with a few counts. The chain employs TRBV4-1 and TRBJ2-7, with TRBD1 identical over 10 bases. V lost 8 bases and J lost 6; bases outside the gene matches: 4. Germline V CDR1 and CDR2: MGHRA, YSYEKL. The CDR3 loop spans 12 amino acids. The CDR3, as DNA: TGCGCCAGCTCCGACAGGGGGCTCGAGCAGTACTTC. Protein sequence: CASSDRGLEQYF.

This sequence joins TRBV27 and TRBJ1-1; weak D call: TRBD1 (6 bases). Trimming took off 2 bases at V and 0 bases at J, with 19 bases between the two ends. The CDR3 extends over 18 amino acids. Germline assignment: CDR1 MNHEY and CDR2 SMNVEV (reference sequence). The CDR3 here is CASSLRVQGFLMNTEAFF. As DNA, the CDR3 is TGTGCCAGCAGTTTAAGGGTCCAGGGGTTTCTGATGAACACTGAAGCTTTCTTT.

The gene calls are TRBV19 and TRBJ2-3; 10 nucleotides line up with TRBD2. V gave up 10 bases and J gave up 1 base; unmatched junction bases: 5. CDR1 and CDR2 (germline): LNHDA, SQIVND (reference sequence). The CDR3 has 14 amino acids. The CDR3 is CATQTSGGTDTQYF. The CDR3 bases are TGTGCCACTCAAACTAGCGGGGGCACAGATACGCAGTATTTT.

V gene TRBV11-3 combines with J gene TRBJ1-1; tentative D call: TRBD1 (5 bases). The germline V gene has CDR1 SGHNT and CDR2 YENEEA. The CDR3 extends over 13 amino acids. With 4 bases removed from V and 8 bases from J, the gap between germline ends came to 14 bases. CDR3 sequence: CASSSGGSGEAFF. Written as DNA, the CDR3 is TGTGCCAGCAGCTCGGGGGGGAGCGGAGAAGCTTTCTTT.

The chain links TRBV7-9 to TRBJ1-3; TRBD1 matches at 8 bases. V gave up 5 bases and J gave up 4 bases; unmatched junction bases: 13. In germline, CDR1 is SEHNR, CDR2 FQNEAQ (reference sequence). The CDR3 runs to 17 residues. The CDR3 is CASSQDRDWAWGNTIYF. CDR3 DNA sequence: TGTGCCAGCAGCCAGGACAGGGACTGGGCTTGGGGAAACACCATATATTTT.

This clone was found once. The chain links TRBV28 to TRBJ2-1; 11 bases agree with TRBD2. This CDR3 is built from 16 residues. CDR1 is MDHEN and CDR2 is SYDVKM in the germline V gene. Germline trimming cut 1 base from V and 4 bases from J; bases unmatched to any gene: 3. CDR3 protein: CASSLSSGGLYNEQFF. The DNA of the CDR3 is TGTGCCAGCAGTTTATCTAGCGGGGGGTTATACAATGAGCAGTTCTTC.

The V and J genes are TRBV6-1 and TRBJ2-2; 9 nucleotides line up with TRBD2. The CDR3 sequence is 15 residues long. The germline gives CDR1 MNHNS, CDR2 SASEGT. V trimming: 5 bases; J trimming: 5 bases; junction bases outside the gene matches: 6. The CDR3 DNA sequence: TGTGCCAGCAGTTTAGCGGGGGCCTCAACCGGGGAGCTGTTTTTT. It is translated as CASSLAGASTGELFF.

This sequence joins TRBV5-1 and TRBJ2-2, with no clear D. V dropped 4 bases and J dropped 2 bases, with 9 bases sitting between them. The CDR3 spans 14 residues. Germline V gene data show CDR1 as SGHRS and CDR2 as YFSETQ. For the CDR3, the DNA is TGCGCCAGCAGCCTCGTTATTAACACCGGGGAGCTGTTTTTT. The encoded protein is CASSLVINTGELFF.

The J gene is TRBJ2-1, the V gene TRBV27; 7 bases fit TRBD1. The CDR3 totals 11 residues. J gave up 7 bases and V 9 bases, and 3 bases lay outside the gene matches. Looked up from germline, CDR1 is MNHEY and CDR2 is SMNVEV (reference sequence). CDR3 coding DNA: TGTGCCAGTTCGACAGGGAATGAGCAGTTCTTC. It is translated as CASSTGNEQFF.

The rearrangement links TRBV2 to TRBJ1-1; 9 bases are shared with TRBD1. The CDR3 loop spans 16 amino acids. In germline, CDR1 is SNHLY, CDR2 FYNNEI. Unmatched junction bases numbered 10, after V lost 7 bases and J lost 1 base. Here the CDR3 DNA reads TGTGCCAGCAATTCCGGACAGGGGTGGAAGAACACTGAAGCTTTCTTT. It codes for CASNSGQGWKNTEAFF.

The V gene is TRBV4-1, the J gene TRBJ2-1, with D perhaps matching TRBD2 (6 bases). V lost 2 bases and J lost 8, with 13 bases in between. This CDR3 has 14 amino acids. Per germline, CDR1 MGHRA and CDR2 YSYEKL. The CDR3 region has the DNA TGCGCCAGCAGCCAAATGGGGAGGAACGATGAGCAGTTCTTC. Encoded protein: CASSQMGRNDEQFF.

The count of this clone is one. The V and J genes are TRBV6-5 and TRBJ2-7; D not certain. Germline V lookup: CDR1 MNHEY, CDR2 SVGAGI. V gave up 0 bases and J gave up 12 bases, with 18 bases separating them. The CDR3 sequence is 14 residues long. The CDR3 loop reads CASSYSSKLPKLYF. CDR3 coding DNA: TGTGCCAGCAGTTACTCGAGTAAACTACCCAAATTGTACTTC.

This chain links TRBV5-6 with TRBJ2-2; 9 bases match TRBD2. The germline CDR1 and CDR2 sequences are SGHDT and YYEEEE. After removal of 4 bases from V and 3 bases from J, the junction contained 4 bases not matched to a gene. The CDR3 contains 15 residues. CDR3 loop: CASSLGTSHTGELFF. The CDR3 coding sequence is TGTGCCAGCAGCCTTGGGACTAGCCACACCGGGGAGCTGTTTTTT.

The chain joins TRBV6-5 to TRBJ2-7; 15 nucleotides line up with TRBD2. Germline CDR1 is MNHEY and CDR2 is SVGAGI. J was trimmed by 7 bases and V by 6 bases; bases with no gene match: 4. There are 14 residues in the CDR3. As DNA, the CDR3 is TGTGCCAGCAGACCCGGACTAGCGGGGGGGGAGCAGTACTTC. This encodes CASRPGLAGGEQYF.